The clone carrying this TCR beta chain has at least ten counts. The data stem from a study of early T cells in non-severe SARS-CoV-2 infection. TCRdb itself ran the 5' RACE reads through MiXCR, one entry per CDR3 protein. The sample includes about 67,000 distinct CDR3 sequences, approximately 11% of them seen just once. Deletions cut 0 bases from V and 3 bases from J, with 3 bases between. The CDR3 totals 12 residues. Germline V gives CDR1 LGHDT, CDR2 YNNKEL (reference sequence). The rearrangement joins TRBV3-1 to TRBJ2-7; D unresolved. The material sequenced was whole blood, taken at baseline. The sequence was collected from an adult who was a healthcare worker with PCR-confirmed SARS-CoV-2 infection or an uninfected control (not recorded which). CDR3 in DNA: TGTGCCAGCAGCCAAGATCGCTACGAGCAGTACTTC. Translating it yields CASSQDRYEQYF.